This TCR beta chain was captured in a study of cytomegalovirus exposure and HLA in healthy donors. Whole-study findings and limits: Upon later analysis, HLA-associated TCR beta chains proved more clonally expanded than other, equally common chains.

There are 16 residues in the CDR3. V was clipped by 6 bases and J by 3 bases, with 17 bases between them. CDR1 and CDR2 (germline): SEHNR, FQNEAQ (reference sequence). The PCR had 60 Vbeta and 13 Jbeta primers. TCRdb's copy holds only in-frame clones and misses some; the assay was immunoSEQ multiplex PCR. The sample lists some 97,000 clones, about 80% seen once, with approximately 3.7% in the top ten. A note on this clone: Antigen: not known.

The TCR comes from a female donor in good health and CMV-seropositive. Input material: PBMCs. This chain uses TRBV7-9 with TRBJ1-4; D gene unclear. The CDR3 loop is CASSIATPAANEKLFF. CDR3 in DNA: TGTGCCAGCAGTATAGCTACGCCGGCGGCTAATGAAAAACTGTTTTTT. The full variable domain, its missing parts supplied by reference TRBV7-9 and TRBJ1-4, is DTGVSQNPRHKITKRGQNVTFRCDPISEHNRLYWYRQTLGQGPEFLTYFQNEAQLEKSRLLSDRFSAERPKGSFSTLEIQRTEQGDSAMYLCASSIATPAANEKLFFGSGTQLSVL.